Listed below are T cell receptor beta chains from one sample, sequenced in a study of T cell clones after liver transplantation. The table came from immunoSEQ multiplex PCR; TCRdb's copy has only in-frame clones and leaves some out. Of approximately 50,000 clones in the sample, about 67% were seen once. The source was CD4+ T cells from blood, collected more than 52 months after liver transplant. These receptor sequences come from a human patient who received a liver transplant. Among the T cells, some may be from the graft donor. CDR3s include the opening cysteine and the closing phenylalanine or tryptophan. D genes are given only for firm matches. Some rows have no size entry. The others give once, few or many, or a class for an expanded clone.

TRBD2	-	TRBV10-2	TRBJ2-2	CASRAGGPTGELFF	TGCGCCAGCAGAGCGGGGGGGCCCACCGGGGAGCTGTTTTTT
-	-	TRBV27	TRBJ2-5	CASSLSWGNQETQYF	TGTGCCAGCAGTTTATCATGGGGGAACCAAGAGACCCAGTACTTC
TRBD1	-	TRBV27	TRBJ1-5	CASSSRGRGPNQPQHF	TGTGCCAGCAGTTCCAGGGGGCGCGGCCCCAATCAGCCCCAGCATTTT
TRBD1	once	TRBV11-2	TRBJ2-3	CASSPTTGTGTDTQYF	TGTGCCAGCAGCCCGACGACAGGGACAGGCACAGATACGCAGTATTTT
TRBD2	-	TRBV11-3	TRBJ2-2	CASSLGASGARYTGELFF	TGTGCCAGCAGCTTAGGGGCTAGCGGGGCACGGTACACCGGGGAGCTGTTTTTT
-	-	TRBV5-1	TRBJ2-6	CASSLGQLSGANVLTF	TGCGCCAGCAGCTTGGGTCAGCTCTCTGGGGCCAACGTCCTGACTTTC
-	-	TRBV29-1	TRBJ1-1	CSVDRGTEAFF	TGCAGCGTTGACCGGGGGACTGAAGCTTTCTTT
-	-	TRBV19	TRBJ2-7	CASRRQVNSYEQYF	TGTGCCAGCCGACGACAGGTAAACTCCTACGAGCAGTACTTC
-	-	TRBV11-1	TRBJ2-3	CASSLGLGPSTDTQYF	TGTGCCAGCAGCCTGGGGCTGGGGCCTAGCACAGATACGCAGTATTTT
-	-	TRBV28	TRBJ2-1	CASMVRTSYNEQFF	TGTGCCAGCATGGTTAGGACATCCTACAATGAGCAGTTCTTC
TRBD2	few	TRBV9	TRBJ2-2	CASSSRTSGGLNTGELFF	TGTGCCAGCAGCTCGAGGACTAGCGGGGGTCTGAACACCGGGGAGCTGTTTTTT
-	-	TRBV6-1	TRBJ1-6	CASSEGGVRRNYNSPLHF	TGTGCCAGCAGTGAAGGAGGGGTACGGCGGAACTATAATTCACCCCTCCACTTT
TRBD1	-	TRBV4-2	TRBJ1-2	CASSQQTGDNYGYTF	TGTGCCAGCAGCCAACAGACAGGGGACAACTATGGCTACACCTTC
-	-	TRBV7-6	TRBJ2-2	CASSLYPPTSNTGELFF	TGTGCCAGCAGCTTATACCCTCCCACCAGTAACACCGGGGAGCTGTTTTTT
TRBD2	once	TRBV5-6	TRBJ2-1	CASSLEVTSGGTYNEQFF	TGTGCCAGCAGCTTGGAGGTTACTAGCGGGGGGACCTACAATGAGCAGTTCTTC
TRBD1	few	TRBV28	TRBJ2-3	CASSLLQGARTDTQYF	TGTGCCAGCAGTTTGCTACAGGGGGCTCGTACAGATACGCAGTATTTT
-	few	TRBV5-5	TRBJ2-6	CASSSPGAGANVLTF	TGTGCCAGCAGCTCCCCAGGGGCTGGGGCCAACGTCCTGACTTTC
-	-	TRBV28	TRBJ2-1	CASRSGTNQTPFF	TGTGCCAGCAGATCCGGGACAAACCAGACCCCGTTCTTC
-	-	TRBV6-1	TRBJ1-5	CASSEALYRNQPQHF	TGTGCCAGCAGTGAAGCGCTTTACAGAAATCAGCCCCAGCATTTT
-	-	TRBV2	TRBJ1-5	CASSEGGGASRPQHF	TGTGCCAGCAGTGAAGGGGGAGGGGCCTCCAGGCCCCAGCATTTT
TRBD1	-	TRBV30	TRBJ1-1	CAWAGQGVNTEAFF	TGTGCCTGGGCCGGACAGGGGGTGAACACTGAAGCTTTCTTT
-	-	TRBV5-1	TRBJ2-3	CASSRWAGTDTQYF	TGCGCCAGCAGCCGCTGGGCGGGCACAGATACGCAGTATTTT
-	-	TRBV7-9	TRBJ1-1	CASIFGTLSTRNTEAFF	TGTGCCAGCATCTTCGGGACCTTGAGTACGCGGAACACTGAAGCTTTCTTT
TRBD1	-	TRBV7-9	TRBJ2-5	CASSLGTGGREETQYF	TGTGCCAGCAGCTTGGGGACAGGGGGCAGGGAGGAGACCCAGTACTTC
-	-	TRBV30	TRBJ1-6	CAWRGGAGSYNSPLHF	TGTGCCTGGAGGGGAGGAGCGGGTTCCTATAATTCACCCCTCCACTTT
-	-	TRBV4-1	TRBJ2-6	CASSPAMPASGANVLTF	TGCGCCAGCAGCCCCGCCATGCCCGCCTCTGGGGCCAACGTCCTGACTTTC
TRBD2	-	TRBV6-5	TRBJ2-3	CASSYSGTSGGRQYF	TGTGCCAGCAGTTACTCCGGGACTAGCGGGGGTAGGCAGTATTTT
-	-	TRBV2	TRBJ2-2	CASSARTAGELFF	TGTGCCAGCAGTGCACGGACGGCCGGGGAGCTGTTTTTT
-	few	TRBV1	TRBJ2-7	CTSSQGPAGIGEQYF	TGCACCAGCAGCCAAGGGCCAGCGGGGATCGGCGAGCAGTACTTC
TRBD1	-	TRBV5-8	TRBJ1-2	CASSLGTGAYGYTF	TGTGCCAGCAGCTTGGGGACAGGGGCTTATGGCTACACCTTC
TRBD2	-	TRBV27	TRBJ2-7	CASSRRLAANYEQYF	TGTGCCAGCAGTCGCCGACTAGCAGCTAACTACGAGCAGTACTTC
TRBD1	-	TRBV28	TRBJ2-7	CASRPSGGRREQYF	TGTGCCAGCAGACCCTCAGGGGGACGAAGGGAGCAGTACTTC
-	-	TRBV7-6	TRBJ1-1	CASSLIGYTEAFF	TGTGCCAGCAGCTTAATAGGGTACACTGAAGCTTTCTTT
-	-	TRBV28	TRBJ2-4	CASTPRGAGLAKNIQYF	TGTGCCAGCACGCCCAGGGGCGCGGGCCTAGCCAAAAACATTCAGTACTTC
-	-	TRBV10-3	TRBJ2-1	CAISESTPYNEQFF	TGTGCCATCAGTGAGTCGACCCCGTACAATGAGCAGTTCTTC
-	-	TRBV28	TRBJ1-1	CASSARQLNTEAFF	TGTGCCAGCAGTGCGCGACAGCTGAACACTGAAGCTTTCTTT
-	-	TRBV28	TRBJ1-2	CASSLWGGYGYTF	TGTGCCAGCAGTTTATGGGGGGGCTATGGCTACACCTTC
-	-	TRBV2	TRBJ2-1	CASNGERSRFF	TGTGCCAGCAACGGAGAGCGATCTCGGTTCTTC
TRBD1	-	TRBV7-3	TRBJ1-2	CASTGQGAGGYTF	TGTGCCAGCACAGGACAGGGGGCGGGCGGCTACACCTTC
-	once	TRBV13	TRBJ2-6	CASSLRVRTAGANVLTF	TGTGCCAGCAGCTTAAGAGTGAGAACTGCTGGGGCCAACGTCCTGACTTTC
-	-	TRBV2	TRBJ1-5	CASSEWRGGEPQHF	TGTGCCAGCAGTGAATGGAGGGGGGGGGAGCCCCAGCATTTT
-	-	TRBV11-1	TRBJ2-1	CASSLPDLGTNEQFF	TGTGCCAGCAGCCTCCCGGATTTAGGGACCAATGAGCAGTTCTTC
-	-	TRBV28	TRBJ1-2	CASSSLVGIEINYGYTF	TGTGCCAGCAGTTCCCTGGTAGGGATCGAAATTAACTATGGCTACACCTTC
-	-	TRBV2	TRBJ1-3	CASSEARFRRSGNTIYF	TGTGCCAGCAGTGAAGCCCGGTTCAGGCGCTCTGGAAACACCATATATTTT
TRBD1	once	TRBV6-1	TRBJ2-7	CASRRDRGNEQYF	TGTGCCAGCAGGCGGGACAGGGGTAACGAGCAGTACTTC
-	-	TRBV28	TRBJ1-5	CASRQLSNQPQHF	TGTGCCAGCAGACAGCTTAGCAATCAGCCCCAGCATTTT
-	-	TRBV7-9	TRBJ1-3	CASSFRRTGNTIYF	TGTGCCAGCAGCTTCCGCAGGACTGGAAACACCATATATTTT
TRBD1	-	TRBV4-1	TRBJ1-4	CASSPGQGGRRGEKLFF	TGCGCCAGCAGCCCGGGACAGGGAGGGAGAAGGGGTGAAAAACTGTTTTTT
-	-	TRBV19	TRBJ2-1	CASSIQGQVDNEQFF	TGTGCCAGTAGTATCCAGGGGCAGGTGGACAATGAGCAGTTCTTC
TRBD1	few	TRBV5-4	TRBJ1-2	CASSLDRGLGVGYTF	TGTGCCAGCAGCTTGGACAGGGGGCTTGGTGTGGGCTACACCTTC
-	-	TRBV28	TRBJ2-1	CASSFPSGRGEQFF	TGTGCCAGCAGTTTTCCCAGCGGGCGGGGTGAGCAGTTCTTC
-	few	TRBV10-2	TRBJ1-5	CASSTETHQPQHF	TGCGCCAGCAGTACAGAGACCCATCAGCCCCAGCATTTT
-	-	TRBV9	TRBJ1-4	CASSVAQGPAEKLFF	TGTGCCAGCAGCGTAGCTCAGGGGCCTGCTGAAAAACTGTTTTTT
TRBD2	few	TRBV2	TRBJ2-5	CASSEGRAGGIRETQYF	TGTGCCAGCAGTGAAGGCCGAGCGGGGGGGATTCGAGAGACCCAGTACTTC